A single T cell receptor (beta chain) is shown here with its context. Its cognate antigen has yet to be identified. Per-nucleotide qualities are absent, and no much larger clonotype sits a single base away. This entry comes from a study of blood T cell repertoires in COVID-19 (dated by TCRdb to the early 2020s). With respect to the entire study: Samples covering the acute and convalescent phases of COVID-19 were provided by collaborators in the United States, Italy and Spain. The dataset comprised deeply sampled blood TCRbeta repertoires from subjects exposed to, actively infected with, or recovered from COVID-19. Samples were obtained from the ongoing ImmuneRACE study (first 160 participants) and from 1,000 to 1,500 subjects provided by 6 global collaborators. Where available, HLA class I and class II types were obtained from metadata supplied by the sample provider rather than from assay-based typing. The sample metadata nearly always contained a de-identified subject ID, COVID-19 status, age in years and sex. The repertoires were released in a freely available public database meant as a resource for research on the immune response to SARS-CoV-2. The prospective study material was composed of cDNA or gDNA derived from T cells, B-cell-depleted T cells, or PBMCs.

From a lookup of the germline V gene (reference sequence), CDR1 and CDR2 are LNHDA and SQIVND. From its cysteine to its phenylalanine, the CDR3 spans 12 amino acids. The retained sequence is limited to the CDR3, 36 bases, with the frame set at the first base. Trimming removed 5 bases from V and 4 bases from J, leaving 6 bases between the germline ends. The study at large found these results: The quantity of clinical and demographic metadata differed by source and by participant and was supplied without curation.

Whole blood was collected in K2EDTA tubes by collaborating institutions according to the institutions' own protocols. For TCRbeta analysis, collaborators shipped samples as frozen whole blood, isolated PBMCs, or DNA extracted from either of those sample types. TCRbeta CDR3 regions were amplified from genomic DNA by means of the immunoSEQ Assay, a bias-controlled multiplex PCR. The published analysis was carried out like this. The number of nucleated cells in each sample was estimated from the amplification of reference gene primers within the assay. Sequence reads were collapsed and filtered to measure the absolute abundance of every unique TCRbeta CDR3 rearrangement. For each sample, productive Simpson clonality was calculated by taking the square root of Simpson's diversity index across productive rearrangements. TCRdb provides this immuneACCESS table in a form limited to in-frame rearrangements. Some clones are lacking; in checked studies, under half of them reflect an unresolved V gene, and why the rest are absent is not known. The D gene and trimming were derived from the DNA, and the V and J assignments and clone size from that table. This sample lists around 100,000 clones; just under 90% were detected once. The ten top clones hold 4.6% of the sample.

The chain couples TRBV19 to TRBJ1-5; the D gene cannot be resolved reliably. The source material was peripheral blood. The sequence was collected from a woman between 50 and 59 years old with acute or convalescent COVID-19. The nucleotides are TGTGCCAGTAGTGCCTATAATCAGCCCCAGCATTTT. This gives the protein CASSAYNQPQHF.